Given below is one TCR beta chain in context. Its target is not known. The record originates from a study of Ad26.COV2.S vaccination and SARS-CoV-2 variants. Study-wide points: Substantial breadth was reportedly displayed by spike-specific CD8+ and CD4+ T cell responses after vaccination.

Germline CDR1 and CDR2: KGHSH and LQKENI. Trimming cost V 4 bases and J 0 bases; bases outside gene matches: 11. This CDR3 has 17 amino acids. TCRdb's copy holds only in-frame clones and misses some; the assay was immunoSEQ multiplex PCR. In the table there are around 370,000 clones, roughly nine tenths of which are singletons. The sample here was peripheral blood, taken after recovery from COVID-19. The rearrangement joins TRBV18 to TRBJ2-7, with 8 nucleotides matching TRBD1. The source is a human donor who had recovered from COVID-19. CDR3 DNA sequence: TGTGCCAGCTCACGACCTGGACAGGGAGCCATCTCCTACGAGCAGTACTTC. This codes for CASSRPGQGAISYEQYF.